This T cell receptor beta chain was observed in a study of T cell changes during pregnancy in multiple sclerosis. Deletions cut 7 bases from V and 6 bases from J, with 27 bases between. This CDR3 has 17 residues. The germline V gene has CDR1 MNHEY and CDR2 SMNVEV (reference sequence). Assay: immunoSEQ multiplex PCR; the TCRdb copy retains only in-frame clones and omits some. The table has approximately 37,000 clones, about 88% seen once; the top ten hold approximately 4%. The chain combines TRBV27 with TRBJ1-2, with D perhaps matching TRBD1 (6 bases). The input for sequencing was CD8+ T cells from peripheral blood mononuclear cells, taken in the first trimester of pregnancy. The source is a female donor with multiple sclerosis, enrolled in a pregnancy study. CDR3 coding DNA: TGTGCCAGCACGTCTGGGTTCCCCAGAAACAGGGACCATGGCTACACCTTC. This gives the protein CASTSGFPRNRDHGYTF.